One sample yielded the 25 T cell receptor beta chains listed below, sequenced in a study of persistence of HIV-infected CD4 T cells. These TCRs' antigens remain unknown. The libraries were made with immunoSEQ version 4 in survey mode. Sequenced by immunoSEQ multiplex PCR; TCRdb stores in-frame clones only, minus some. This table holds about 46,000 clones, around 89% found once. Anti-CD3/anti-CD28 beads served as a nonspecific positive control stimulus. Sorting selected CD4+ T cells upregulating both CD40 ligand and CD69. The specimen comprised CD4+ T cells sorted from PBMCs after approximately 20-hour stimulation, sampled from a patient who received antiretroviral therapy. The receptor source for this set is an adult woman with HIV who was CMV-seropositive.

The chain couples TRBV7-7 to TRBJ2-5; D is unresolved. Trimming left V 1 base short and J 1 base short, with 19 bases between. The germline V gene has CDR1 SSHAT and CDR2 FNYEAQ (reference sequence). This CDR3 has 18 residues. The chain's CDR3 is CASSLENLRTIPQETQYF. DNA for the CDR3: TGTGCCAGCAGCTTAGAAAACCTCAGAACCATTCCCCAAGAGACCCAGTACTTC.

This clone appeared once. This rearrangement joins TRBV3-1 (or the pseudogene TRBV3-2) to TRBJ1-2; weak D call: TRBD1 (5 bases). Per the germline V gene, CDR1 is LGHDT and CDR2 is YNNKEL (reference sequence). This CDR3 has 13 residues. V was shortened by 8 bases and J by 4 bases, with 14 bases between the two germline ends. The CDR3 DNA follows: TGTGCCAGCGGGCTCGGGGGTCTCTATGGCTACACCTTC. It codes for CASGLGGLYGYTF.

There are a few counts of this clone. This chain joins TRBV24-1 and TRBJ1-2; D is uncertain. Deletions cut 2 bases from V and 4 bases from J, with 13 bases between. CDR1 is KGHDR, CDR2 SFDVKD, per germline. This CDR3 is 15 amino acids long. CDR3 region: CATSDSLAPRYGYTF. The CDR3 DNA reads as TGTGCCACCAGTGATTCTCTTGCCCCCCGCTATGGCTACACCTTC.

This chain links TRBV18 with TRBJ1-1; TRBD1 might be the D (5 bases). With 8 bases removed from V and 3 bases from J, the gap between germline ends came to 13 bases. The CDR3 spans 13 residues. Germline V gene sequence: CDR1 KGHSH, CDR2 LQKENI. The chain's CDR3 is CASHRRSDTEAFF. The CDR3 nucleotides are TGTGCCAGCCACAGGAGGTCGGACACTGAAGCTTTCTTT.

This clone was seen a few times. This sequence joins TRBV18 and TRBJ1-1; 8 nucleotides align to TRBD1. V lost 1 base and J lost 4; bases outside the gene matches: 11. The length of the CDR3 is 17 residues. In germline, CDR1 is KGHSH, CDR2 LQKENI. The DNA of the CDR3 is TGTGCCAGCTCACCACTGGGGCAGGGGGCTTCTACCACTGAAGCTTTCTTT. It is translated as CASSPLGQGASTTEAFF.

This clone was counted once. The chain carries TRBV16 and TRBJ1-1; TRBD1 aligns across 8 bases. Germline V gene data show CDR1 as KGHSY and CDR2 as FQNENV. J gave up 1 base and V 1 base, and 2 bases lay outside the gene matches. CDR3 length: 15 residues. The CDR3 region is CASSQYQGANTEAFF. CDR3 nucleotides: TGTGCCAGCAGCCAATATCAGGGGGCGAACACTGAAGCTTTCTTT. The full variable domain, completed using reference TRBV16 and TRBJ1-1, is GEEVAQTPKHLVRGEGQKAKLYCAPIKGHSYVFWYQQVLKNEFKFLISFQNENVFDETGMPKERFSAKCLPNSPCSLEIQATKLEDSAVYFCASSQYQGANTEAFFGQGTRLTVV.

This chain connects TRBV5-1 to TRBJ1-5; D uncertain. Trimming left V 0 bases short and J 7 bases short, with 14 bases between. This CDR3 has 15 residues. Germline V gene lookup returns CDR1 SGHRS and CDR2 YFSETQ. The chain's CDR3 is CASSLGGFTGQPQHF. Written as DNA, the CDR3 is TGCGCCAGCAGCTTGGGGGGTTTTACGGGGCAGCCCCAGCATTTT.

This chain joins TRBV10-3 and TRBJ2-7; possibly TRBD1 for D (5 bases). The germline CDR1 and CDR2 sequences are ENHRY and SYGVKD. Trimming stripped 3 bases from V and 2 bases from J, with 14 bases between. The CDR3 has 15 residues. CDR3 amino acids: CAISDSRTLTYEQYF. The CDR3 nucleotides are TGTGCCATCAGTGATTCTCGGACACTAACCTACGAGCAGTACTTC.

In its sample, this clone was seen a few times. V is TRBV2 and J is TRBJ1-1; TRBD1 might be the D (5 bases). CDR3 length: 14 amino acids. V dropped 0 bases and J dropped 4 bases, with 9 bases sitting between them. Per the germline V gene, CDR1 is SNHLY and CDR2 is FYNNEI. The DNA of the CDR3 is TGTGCCAGCAGTGAAGCTTCAGGGCTCACTGAAGCTTTCTTT. It yields the protein CASSEASGLTEAFF.

The genes are TRBV10-2 and TRBJ2-7; 12 bases align to TRBD1. Germline V CDR1 and CDR2: WSHSY, SAAADI. The V gene end was trimmed by 0 bases and the J gene end by 12 bases; junction bases not matched to a gene: 9. CDR3 length equals 15 residues. CDR3 region: CASSESGQGASRWYF. CDR3 bases: TGCGCCAGCAGTGAGTCGGGACAGGGGGCATCAAGATGGTACTTC.

V and J are TRBV24-1 and TRBJ1-2, with TRBD1 as a possible D gene (5 bases). Germline lookup yields CDR1 KGHDR and CDR2 SFDVKD. Between the trimmed V and J ends, which lost 5 bases and 5 bases, there was a span of 17 bases. The CDR3 totals 15 residues. The CDR3 nucleotides are TGTGCCACCAGTGCCGGATCTTGGGGGGAATATGGCTACACCTTC. This translates into CATSAGSWGEYGYTF.

The V and J genes are TRBV28 and TRBJ1-6; 7 positions match TRBD1. The CDR3 is 16 amino acids. J was trimmed by 9 bases and V by 3 bases; bases with no gene match: 11. The germline CDR1 and CDR2 sequences are MDHEN and SYDVKM. In DNA, the CDR3 is TGTGCCAGCAGTTTCCCCATCGGGACAGCAGCTTCACCCCTCCACTTT. Translating gives CASSFPIGTAASPLHF.

The rearrangement links TRBV14 to TRBJ1-1; 7 nucleotides align to TRBD1. The CDR3 runs to 12 residues. Germline V lookup: CDR1 SGHDN, CDR2 FVKESK. The V gene end was trimmed by 4 bases and the J gene end by 10 bases; junction bases not matched to a gene: 6. CDR3 bases: TGTGCCAGCAGCCGACTGACAGGGATAGCTTTCTTT. Protein sequence: CASSRLTGIAFF.

V is TRBV19 and J is TRBJ1-5, with D unresolved. V lost 1 base, J lost 4 bases, and 11 bases lay in between. Germline CDR1 and CDR2: LNHDA and SQIVND (reference sequence). The CDR3 length is 15 residues. The DNA for the CDR3 is TGTGCCAGTAGTATAGGAGTTCTCGGGAATCAGCCCCAGCATTTT. Amino acids: CASSIGVLGNQPQHF. The entire variable domain, with the rest obtained from reference TRBV19 and TRBJ1-5, is as follows: DGGITQSPKYLFRKEGQNVTLSCEQNLNHDAMYWYRQDPGQGLRLIYYSQIVNDFQKGDIAEGYSVSREKKESFPLTVTSAQKNPTAFYLCASSIGVLGNQPQHFGDGTRLSIL.

The CDR3 bases are TGTGCCAGTAGTATCCCGGGACAGGGATCATCCTATGGCTACACCTTC. As protein: CASSIPGQGSSYGYTF. The V gene is TRBV19, the J gene TRBJ1-2, with 9 bases matching TRBD1. From germline, CDR1 is LNHDA and CDR2 SQIVND (reference sequence). The CDR3 is 16 residues long. The ends lost 3 bases at V and 4 bases at J; junction bases unmatched: 9.

About this clone: Compared with germline, one end of the junction differs, possibly owing to a read error. V usage is TRBV10-3 and J usage is TRBJ1-3; D not certain. This CDR3 has 16 residues. Germline lookup yields CDR1 ENHRY and CDR2 SYGVKD. The CDR3 DNA follows: TGTGCCATCAGTGCCATCCCTCAAGGCTCTAGAAACACCATATATTTT. It translates to CAISAIPQGSRNTIYF.

V is TRBV7-8 and J is TRBJ1-6; 8 nucleotides match TRBD1. The V segment lost 4 bases and the J segment 10 bases; nucleotides outside the gene matches: 3. The CDR3 totals 13 residues. CDR1 is SGHVS, CDR2 FQNEAQ, per germline. In DNA form, the CDR3 reads TGTGCCAGCAGCTCCACAGGGGGGTCACCCCTCCACTTT. Amino acids: CASSSTGGSPLHF.

DNA of the CDR3: TGTGCCAGCAGCCCCGACAGAACCTATAGCGCTGAAGCTTTCTTT. Translation: CASSPDRTYSAEAFF. The V call is TRBV7-2, the J call TRBJ1-1, with D maybe TRBD1 (5 bases). Germline V CDR1 and CDR2: SGHTA, FQGNSA. V was clipped by 5 bases and J by 6 bases, with 19 bases between them. This CDR3 contains 15 residues.

The V and J genes are TRBV24-1 and TRBJ2-7, with 7 bases identical to TRBD1. Germline assignment: CDR1 KGHDR and CDR2 SFDVKD. J lost 3 bases, V lost 3 bases, and 4 bases had no gene match. This CDR3 has 14 amino acids. The CDR3 spells CATSDPAGGYEQYF. In nucleotides, the CDR3 is TGTGCCACCAGTGATCCCGCAGGGGGCTACGAGCAGTACTTC.

This clone was detected only once. The V gene is TRBV6-6, the J gene TRBJ1-5; TRBD1 agrees at 8 bases. V shed 0 bases, J shed 7 bases, and the junction held 8 bases outside the gene matches. This CDR3 contains 16 residues. Germline CDR1 MNHNY, CDR2 SVGAGI (reference sequence). The CDR3 nucleotides read TGTGCCAGCAGTTACTCGAGGGCAGGGGGCTGGCAGCCCCAGCATTTT. This gives the protein CASSYSRAGGWQPQHF.

This clone was recorded once. This sequence joins TRBV9 and TRBJ2-7; 11 nucleotides line up with TRBD1. The germline gives CDR1 SGDLS, CDR2 YYNGEE. CDR3 length equals 14 residues. The V segment lost 3 bases and the J segment 7 bases; nucleotides outside the gene matches: 6. The CDR3 sequence: CASSAGQGAGEQYF. As DNA, the CDR3 is TGTGCCAGCAGCGCCGGACAGGGGGCTGGTGAGCAGTACTTC. The full variable domain, rest sourced from reference TRBV9 and TRBJ2-7, is DSGVTQTPKHLITATGQRVTLRCSPRSGDLSVYWYQQSLDQGLQFLIQYYNGEERAKGNILERFSAQQFPDLHSELNLSSLELGDSALYFCASSAGQGAGEQYFGPGTRLTVT.

The J gene is TRBJ2-7, the V gene TRBV12-3 or TRBV12-4; the D is unclear. V was shortened by 5 bases and J by 1 base, with 3 bases between the two germline ends. CDR3 length equals 11 residues. CDR3 nucleotides: TGTGCCAGCAGTGTTTCCTACGAGCAGTACTTC. It yields the protein CASSVSYEQYF.

The chain combines TRBV5-1 with TRBJ1-1; maybe TRBD1 (5 bases). The germline V and J ends were trimmed by 4 bases and 0 bases, with 13 bases remaining between them. The CDR3 has 15 amino acids. Germline values: CDR1 SGHRS, CDR2 YFSETQ. In DNA form, the CDR3 reads TGCGCCAGCAGCGAGGGACGGATGATGAACACTGAAGCTTTCTTT. This encodes CASSEGRMMNTEAFF.

The chain employs TRBV14 and TRBJ1-1, with 7 bases identical to TRBD1. Germline V CDR1 and CDR2: SGHDN, FVKESK. CDR3 length equals 13 residues. Trimming removed 4 bases from V and 6 bases from J; junction bases left unmatched: 5. CDR3 in DNA: TGTGCCAGCAGCCGACAGGGATCGGCTGAAGCTTTCTTT. This codes for CASSRQGSAEAFF.

The CDR3 DNA sequence: TGTGCCAGCAGTTACTCTGCCGGCCAAGAGACCCAGTACTTC. The encoded protein is CASSYSAGQETQYF. This rearrangement joins TRBV6-5 to TRBJ2-5; D is undetermined. V was clipped by 0 bases and J by 1 base, with 6 bases between them. The CDR3 is 14 residues long. CDR1 and CDR2 (germline): MNHEY, SVGAGI.